This T cell receptor (beta chain) originates from a study of identical twins. The V and J ends lost 1 base and 6 bases respectively, with 15 bases between them. The CDR3 contains 15 residues. Template switching (which added a universal primer site) was used, and cDNA carried unique molecular identifiers. One entry per CDR3 protein, called by TCRdb with MiXCR from the 5' RACE reads. The sample yields about 720,000 distinct CDR3 sequences, over 15% seen once. The sample also formed part of further work on T cells expressing NK-cell markers. This second study says: TCR beta repertoires came from sorted CD3+CD56+NKG2C+, CD3+CD56+NKG2C- and CD3+CD56-NKG2C+ T cells. In a group of several donors, dominant NKG2C+ clonotypes represented roughly 1.0-7.0% of CD8+ T cells.

Sequenced sample: PBMCs. The chain uses TRBV12-3 or TRBV12-4 and TRBJ1-1; weak D call: TRBD1 (6 bases). The source is a woman younger than 35 in good health. CDR3 region: CASSLVGMGHAEAFF. For the CDR3, the DNA is TGTGCCAGCAGTTTAGTAGGTATGGGACACGCTGAAGCTTTCTTT.